This entry describes one T cell receptor beta chain. Its antigen is undetermined. These data are taken from a study of response to subunit inactivated influenza vaccine. Whole-study results and caveats: Each seasonal flu vaccination may recruit only limited new T cells, authors suggested.

In TCRdb, the RT-PCR reads were re-called with MiXCR into one record per CDR3 protein. The sample includes under 950,000 distinct CDR3 sequences, around 21% of them seen just once. Germline lookup yields CDR1 MNHNY and CDR2 SVGAGI (reference sequence). Unmatched junction bases numbered 5, after V lost 6 bases and J lost 3 bases. The CDR3 extends over 13 amino acids. Sequenced material: PBMCs from blood, taken around 5 days after vaccination. The receptor was isolated from a man aged 50 to 59 who received an inactivated influenza vaccine. The rearrangement links TRBV6-6 to TRBJ2-7; 7 bases map to TRBD1. The CDR3 loop is CASSWGQIYEQYF. For the CDR3, the DNA is TGTGCCAGCAGCTGGGGACAGATCTACGAGCAGTACTTC.